The source of this T cell receptor (beta chain) is a study of OX40 agonist ivuxolimab in advanced cancers. With regard to the full study: Ivuxolimab, which targeted the costimulatory receptor OX40 (CD134), was an agonistic, fully human IgG2 monoclonal antibody. Among the roughly 50 dose-escalation patients, around 20 had hepatocellular carcinoma, approximately 15 melanoma, 9 renal cell carcinoma and 9 head and neck cancer. The purpose of peripheral TCRbeta sequencing was to test whether ivuxolimab changed TCR sequence diversity and led to clonal T-cell expansion. Partial responses occurred in three dose-escalation patients, of whom one had hepatocellular carcinoma and two had cutaneous melanoma. The monotherapy dose-escalation portion (N of about 52 patients) of the phase I ivuxolimab trial is reported in the paper. Prior anti-PD-1, anti-PD-L1 or anti-CTLA-4 therapy was permitted, and checkpoint inhibitors had been received by around 40% of dose-escalation patients. In the dose-escalation cohort, approximately 83% of patients were male, and the mean age was roughly 60 years with a range of roughly 20 to 85. Intravenous ivuxolimab was administered to patients every 2 weeks at six dose levels: 0.01, 0.1, 0.3, 1.5, 3 and 10 mg/kg.

Cut back by 5 bases and 0 bases, the V and J ends lie 14 bases apart. The germline V gene specifies MDHEN as CDR1 and SYDVKM as CDR2. The cysteine opens and the phenylalanine closes a CDR3 of 16 amino acids. Solely the CDR3 DNA is kept, with 48 bases framed from the first base. Paper-wide results and their limitations: In the 0.1-3.0 mg/kg groups, partial responders were among the patients with the lowest normalized peripheral clonal expansion, particularly in CD8+ T cells. Low levels of normalized T-cell clonal expansion were also seen in some patients who did not respond. At doses of 0.1 to 3.0 mg/kg, clonal expansion of both CD4+ and CD8+ T cells in blood was seen between baseline and week 6. Which antigens the clonally expanded peripheral T cells were specific for was not determined. After ivuxolimab, more expanded clones were found on average in CD8+ T cells than in CD4+ T cells.

Patients with autoimmune disease history or receiving systemic immunosuppression were excluded from the trial. Peripheral blood for TCR sequencing was drawn from every dose cohort at baseline, at cycle 4 day 1 and at cycle 7 day 1. Samples came from an open-label, multicenter, first-in-human phase I dose-escalation trial of ivuxolimab. Adults with locally advanced or metastatic melanoma, renal cell carcinoma, hepatocellular carcinoma or head and neck squamous cell carcinoma were enrolled in the trial. Before TCR sequencing, CD4+ T cells and CD8+ T cells were sorted from peripheral blood as separate populations. About this clone: Its recognized antigen is unknown. Within one base of it there is no much larger clone, and no base qualities were kept.

To sequence the TCRbeta CDR3 region, genomic DNA was isolated from the sorted cells. TCRbeta CDR3 regions were sequenced using the immunoSEQ Assay. TCRdb limited this immuneACCESS table to in-frame rearrangements with V and J called. A share of clones is missing; checked studies link under half to unresolved V genes, and the rest is unexplained. The sample table contains about 30,000 clones; only one count was recorded for 81% of them. In total, the top ten clones hold roughly 22% of the sample. This sequence originates from an adult with an advanced solid tumor such as melanoma, head and neck, liver or kidney cancer. The input for sequencing was CD4+ or CD8+ T cells sorted from blood, taken in a trial of the OX40 agonist ivuxolimab. Recombination joined TRBV28 with TRBJ1-3; the D gene is perhaps TRBD1, from 6 matching bases. The CDR3 in this case is CASSIPRGPSGNTIYF. The DNA reads TGTGCCAGCAGTATCCCCAGGGGACCCTCTGGAAACACCATATATTTT.